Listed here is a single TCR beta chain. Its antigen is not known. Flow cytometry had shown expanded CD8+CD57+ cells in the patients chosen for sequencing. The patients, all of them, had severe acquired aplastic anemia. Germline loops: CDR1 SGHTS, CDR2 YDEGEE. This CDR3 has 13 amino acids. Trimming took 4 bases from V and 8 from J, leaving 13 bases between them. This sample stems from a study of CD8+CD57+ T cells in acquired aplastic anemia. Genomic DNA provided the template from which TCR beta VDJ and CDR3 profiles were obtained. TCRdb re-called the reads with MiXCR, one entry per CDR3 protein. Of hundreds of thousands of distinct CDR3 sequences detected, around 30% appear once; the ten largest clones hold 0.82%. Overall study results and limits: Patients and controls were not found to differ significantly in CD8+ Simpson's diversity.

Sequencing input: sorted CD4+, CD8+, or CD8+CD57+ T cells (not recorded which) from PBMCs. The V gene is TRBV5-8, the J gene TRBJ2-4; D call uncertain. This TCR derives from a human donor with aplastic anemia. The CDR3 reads CASSPRDVHIQYF. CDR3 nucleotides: TGTGCCAGCAGCCCCCGAGACGTCCACATTCAGTACTTC. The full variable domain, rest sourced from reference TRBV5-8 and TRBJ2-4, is EAGVTQSPTHLIKTRGQQATLRCSPISGHTSVYWYQQALGLGLQFLLWYDEGEERNRGNFPPRFSGRQFPNYSSELNVNALELEDSALYLCASSPRDVHIQYFGAGTRLSVL.